A selection of T cell receptor beta chains follows, all from one sample in a study of tumor and adjacent non-tumor tissue in lung cancer. Each CDR3 protein gets one entry after TCRdb re-called the multiplex PCR reads with MiXCR. The top ten clones hold roughly 19% of a sample with approximately 100,000 distinct CDR3 sequences, under 65% of them seen once. Sequenced input: distant non-tumor lung tissue. All receptors come from a man aged 55 to 69 with non-small cell lung cancer. CDR3s include the opening cysteine and the closing phenylalanine or tryptophan. The D gene is left open where the match is weak. Some rows mark clone size as missing; the rest say once, few, many or name a class of expanded clone.

TRBJ2-3,16,-,TRBV7-9,-,CASSFRVNSGTDTQYF,TGTGCCAGCAGCTTTCGCGTCAATAGCGGCACAGATACGCAGTATTTT
TRBJ2-3,16,-,TRBV29-1,-,CSIEDRQGEVTDTQYF,TGCAGCATTGAAGATCGTCAGGGCGAGGTCACAGATACGCAGTATTTT
TRBJ2-1,17,TRBD2,TRBV11-3,-,CASSLDCTSGRHNEQFF,TGTGCCAGCAGTTTAGATTGTACTAGCGGGAGACACAATGAGCAGTTCTTC
TRBJ2-1,16,-,TRBV4-3,-,CASSQGSAGSHNEQFF,TGCGCCAGCAGCCAAGGAAGCGCGGGATCTCACAATGAGCAGTTCTTC
TRBJ2-1,13,TRBD1,TRBV24-1,-,CATSDSTGREQFF,TGTGCCACCAGTGATTCGACAGGGCGTGAGCAGTTCTTC
TRBJ2-1,15,-,TRBV5-6,many,CASSLAGFGYNEQFF,TGTGCCAGCAGCTTGGCAGGGTTCGGCTACAATGAGCAGTTCTTC
TRBJ2-5,15,TRBD2,TRBV5-1,few,CASRQTGGPTETQYF,TGCGCCAGCAGACAAACGGGAGGCCCCACCGAGACCCAGTACTTC
TRBJ1-3,15,-,TRBV28,-,CASSFDTYSGNTIYF,TGTGCCAGCAGTTTCGACACATACTCTGGAAACACCATATATTTT
TRBJ1-4,14,TRBD1,TRBV20-1,-,CNASWDRGREGLFF,TGCAATGCTTCCTGGGACAGGGGGCGCGAAGGGCTGTTTTTT
TRBJ2-7,16,-,TRBV11-3,few,CASGSEEMVDSYEQYF,TGTGCCAGCGGCTCCGAGGAGATGGTGGACTCCTACGAGCAGTACTTC
TRBJ2-7,15,TRBD1,TRBV6-1,-,CACRATGDGSYEQYF,TGTGCCTGCAGAGCCACAGGGGATGGCTCCTACGAGCAGTACTTC
TRBJ2-1,14,TRBD2,TRBV29-1,many,CSVESGVTYNEQFF,TGCAGCGTTGAAAGCGGGGTGACCTACAATGAGCAGTTCTTC
TRBJ2-1,18,TRBD2,TRBV4-3,-,CASSQEGQGIAGKNEQFF,TGCGCCAGCAGTCAAGAAGGGCAAGGAATAGCGGGGAAAAATGAGCAGTTCTTC
TRBJ2-1,13,-,TRBV4-3,few,CASSHHDNNEQFF,TGCGCCAGCAGCCACCATGACAACAATGAGCAGTTCTTC